This TCR beta chain was obtained from a study of T cells after yellow fever vaccination. Broader study findings: Abundant clonotypes from the bulk population could have been carried over as contaminants into FACS-sorted repertoires.

This clonotype occurred many times. Antigen unknown. Trimming removed 6 bases from V and 1 base from J, with 14 bases in between. Germline loops: CDR1 SGHRS, CDR2 YFSETQ. The CDR3 contains 15 residues. Each CDR3 protein is one row after TCRdb ran MiXCR on the 5' RACE reads. The sample includes 310,000 or so distinct CDR3 sequences, approximately 3.8% of them seen just once. This sequence originates from a man between 18 and 29 years old who received the YFV17D yellow fever vaccine. This chain uses TRBV5-1 with TRBJ2-1, with a weak D call TRBD2 (5 bases). Sample: PBMCs, taken on the day of the yellow fever booster vaccination. The CDR3 is CASTESGWSYNEQFF. DNA for the CDR3: TGCGCCAGCACAGAATCGGGGTGGTCCTACAATGAGCAGTTCTTC.